The sequence of this T cell receptor beta chain was determined in a study of blood T cells in healthy people across ages. Study-level findings and limits: CMV status of donors was unknown, possibly confounding expanded clonotype changes.

For the second PCR, which ran for about 6 to 11 cycles, a sample-barcoded 5' primer and a J-beta primer mix were used. TCRdb used MiXCR to reprocess the 5' RACE reads, holding one entry per CDR3 protein. The profile covers approximately 1,100,000 distinct CDR3 sequences, with 40% to 55% appearing a single time and approximately 17% taken by the ten largest. As regards this clonotype: What it recognizes is unknown.

Germline V gene sequence: CDR1 MNHEY, CDR2 SVGAGI. V lost 0 bases and J 3 bases, leaving 12 bases between the germline ends. This CDR3 is built from 16 residues. The chain is built from TRBV6-5 and TRBJ2-1; maybe TRBD1 (5 bases). This receptor was identified in a woman between 55 and 75 years old in good health. Sequencing input: blood. The CDR3 loop is CASSYSRSGYYNEQFF. CDR3 coding DNA: TGTGCCAGCAGTTACTCGAGGTCAGGGTACTACAATGAGCAGTTCTTC.